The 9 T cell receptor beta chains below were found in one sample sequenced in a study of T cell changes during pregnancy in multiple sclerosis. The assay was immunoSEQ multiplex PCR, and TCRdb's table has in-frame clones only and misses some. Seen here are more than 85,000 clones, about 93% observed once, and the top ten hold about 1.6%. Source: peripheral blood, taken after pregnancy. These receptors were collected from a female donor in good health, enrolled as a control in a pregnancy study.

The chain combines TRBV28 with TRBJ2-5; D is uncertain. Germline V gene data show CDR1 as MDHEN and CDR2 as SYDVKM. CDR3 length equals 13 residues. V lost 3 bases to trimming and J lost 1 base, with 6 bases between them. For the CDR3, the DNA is TGTGCCAGCAGTTTTTACAGCCAAGAGACCCAGTACTTC. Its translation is CASSFYSQETQYF.

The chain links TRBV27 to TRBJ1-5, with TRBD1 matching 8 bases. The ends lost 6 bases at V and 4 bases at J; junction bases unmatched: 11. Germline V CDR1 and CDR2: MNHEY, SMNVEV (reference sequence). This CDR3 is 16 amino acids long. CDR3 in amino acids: CASSPLGQGRNQPQHF. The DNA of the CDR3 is TGTGCCAGCAGCCCACTCGGACAGGGCCGGAATCAGCCCCAGCATTTT.

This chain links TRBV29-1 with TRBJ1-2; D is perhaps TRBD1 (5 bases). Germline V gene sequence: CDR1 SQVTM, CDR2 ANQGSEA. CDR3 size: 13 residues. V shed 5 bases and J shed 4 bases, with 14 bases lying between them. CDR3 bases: TGCAGCGTTTTCGACAGTTCTTCCTATGGCTACACCTTC. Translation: CSVFDSSSYGYTF.

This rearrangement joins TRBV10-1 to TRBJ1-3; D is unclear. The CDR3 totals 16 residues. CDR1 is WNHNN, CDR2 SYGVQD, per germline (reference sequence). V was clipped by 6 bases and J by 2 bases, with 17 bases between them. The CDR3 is CASRVLKSFPGNTIYF. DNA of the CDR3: TGCGCCAGCAGAGTTCTGAAGAGTTTTCCTGGAAACACCATATATTTT.

CDR3 DNA sequence: TGTGCCAGCAGCTTAGCAGGCTGGACAACTAGCAATCAGCCCCAGCATTTT. Its translation: CASSLAGWTTSNQPQHF. The chain combines TRBV7-8 with TRBJ1-5, with D possibly being TRBD1 (5 bases). Germline V lookup: CDR1 SGHVS, CDR2 FQNEAQ. V lost 0 bases and J 0 bases, leaving 12 bases between the germline ends. The CDR3 length is 17 residues.

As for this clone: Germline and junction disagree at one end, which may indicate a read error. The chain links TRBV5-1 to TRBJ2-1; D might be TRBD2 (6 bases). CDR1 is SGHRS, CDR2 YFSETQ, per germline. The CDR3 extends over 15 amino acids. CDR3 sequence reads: CASGFGGVERDEQFF. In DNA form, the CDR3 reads TGCGCCAGCGGCTTCGGGGGAGTGGAGAGGGATGAGCAGTTCTTC.

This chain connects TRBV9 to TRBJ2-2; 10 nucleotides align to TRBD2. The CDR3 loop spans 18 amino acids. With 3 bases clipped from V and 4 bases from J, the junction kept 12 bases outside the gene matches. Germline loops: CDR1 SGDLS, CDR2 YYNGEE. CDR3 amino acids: CASSEGWASGSSTGELFF. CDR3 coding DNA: TGTGCCAGCAGCGAGGGATGGGCTAGCGGGAGCAGCACCGGGGAGCTGTTTTTT.

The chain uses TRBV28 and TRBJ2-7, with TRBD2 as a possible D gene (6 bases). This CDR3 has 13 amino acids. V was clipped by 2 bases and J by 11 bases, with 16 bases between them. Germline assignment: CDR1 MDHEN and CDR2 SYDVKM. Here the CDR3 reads CASSLRDSREEYF. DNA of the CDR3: TGTGCCAGCAGTTTAAGAGATTCAAGGGAGGAGTACTTC.

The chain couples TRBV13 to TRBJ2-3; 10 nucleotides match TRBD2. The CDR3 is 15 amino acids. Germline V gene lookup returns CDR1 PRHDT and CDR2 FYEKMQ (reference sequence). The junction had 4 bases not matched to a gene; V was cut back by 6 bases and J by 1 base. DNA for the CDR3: TGTGCCAGCAGTCGGACTAGCGGAGGCACAGATACGCAGTATTTT. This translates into CASSRTSGGTDTQYF.